This T cell receptor beta chain stems from a study of T cells in Graves' hyperthyroidism and ophthalmopathy. Study-wide results and caveats: The model foresaw ophthalmopathy a median roughly 6 months prior to onset.

Authors of the study amplified TCR beta CDR3 regions from RNA transcripts. An initial round of RT-PCR targeting the TCR CDR3 relied on the HTBI primer set. TCRdb recomputed calls from the multiplex PCR reads with MiXCR, one row per CDR3 protein. The top ten clones hold roughly 13% of a sample with some 560,000 distinct CDR3 sequences, approximately 15% of them seen once. Participants, patients aged 18 to 65, had newly diagnosed hyperthyroidism with a duration under 2 months. Uncontrolled infection, other autoimmune disease, pregnancy and lactation each barred patients from inclusion. In this sample, this clonotype turned up many times. What it recognizes is unknown. The CDR3 has 15 amino acids. Germline values: CDR1 SGHNT, CDR2 YENEEA. With 2 bases clipped from V and 3 bases from J, the junction kept 7 bases outside the gene matches.

This sequence originates from a woman in her forties with Graves' hyperthyroidism. Sequencing used blood. The rearrangement joins TRBV11-3 to TRBJ2-7; 7 bases line up with TRBD2. CDR3 region: CASSLPERGDYEQYF. For the CDR3, the DNA is TGTGCCAGCAGCTTACCCGAGCGGGGCGACTACGAGCAGTACTTC. The whole variable domain, remainder taken from reference TRBV11-3 and TRBJ2-7, is EAGVVQSPRYKIIEKKQPVAFWCNPISGHNTLYWYLQNLGQGPELLIRYENEEAVDDSQLPKDRFSAERLKGVDSTLKIQPAELGDSAVYLCASSLPERGDYEQYFGPGTRLTVT.